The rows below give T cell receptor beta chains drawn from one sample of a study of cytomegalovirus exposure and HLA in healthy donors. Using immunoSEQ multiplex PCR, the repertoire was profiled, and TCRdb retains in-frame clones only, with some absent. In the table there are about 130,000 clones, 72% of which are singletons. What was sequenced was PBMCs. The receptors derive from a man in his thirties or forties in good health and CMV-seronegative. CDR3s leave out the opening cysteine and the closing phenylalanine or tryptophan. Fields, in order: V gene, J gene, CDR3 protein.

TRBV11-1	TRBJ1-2	ASSLQGGDGYT
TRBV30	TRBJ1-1	ARGQNTEAF
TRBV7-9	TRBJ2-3	SSSIGRLGQGNSDTQY
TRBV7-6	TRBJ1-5	ASSMGQGRAQPQH
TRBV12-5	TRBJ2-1	ASGTGGKYNEQF
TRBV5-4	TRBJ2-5	ASSFYVASGETQY
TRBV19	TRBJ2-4	ASSPQDSVAKNIQY
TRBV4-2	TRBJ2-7	ASSQSGTYEQY
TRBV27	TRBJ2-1	ASSLGGAGEQF
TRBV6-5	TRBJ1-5	ASSLQISNQPQH
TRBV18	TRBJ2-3	ASSPRQGITDTQY
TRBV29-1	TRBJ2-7	STSIGQGLRYEQY
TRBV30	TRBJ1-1	AWSPDRPTEAF
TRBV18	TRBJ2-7	ASSPAQGYYEQY
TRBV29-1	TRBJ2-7	SASGWVGASGGHPGEQY
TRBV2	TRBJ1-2	ASTYAIYYGYT
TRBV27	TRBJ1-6	ASSRGSYNSPLH
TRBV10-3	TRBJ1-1	AIRRQGLTTEAF
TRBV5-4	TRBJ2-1	ASSGGNLEQF
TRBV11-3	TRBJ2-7	ASSRGLRDEQY
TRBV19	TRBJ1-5	ASSLGLRQPQH
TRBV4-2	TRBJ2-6	ASSQEVAGVSGANVLT
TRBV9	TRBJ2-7	ASSPRTVTYEQY
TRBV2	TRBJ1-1	ASRGQPNTEAF